This paragraph reports one T cell receptor (beta chain). Its antigen is as yet unknown. This entry comes from a study of post-analysis software for immune sequencing data. Study-level background: There were relapsing-remitting, secondary progressive and progressive-relapsing multiple sclerosis among the disease courses included. Whole-study results and caveats: The F measure placed samples prepared in the same batch into strongly shared clusters. Controls had significantly higher normalized Chao1 diversity than multiple sclerosis patients. When patients were compared with controls, four to six TRBV segments were more frequent, TRBV5-6, TRBV5-1 and TRBV20-1 among them.

Germline V lookup: CDR1 SQVTM, CDR2 ANQGSEA. V was shortened by 4 bases and J by 2 bases, with 11 bases between the two germline ends. CDR3 length: 13 residues. Every TCR beta cDNA library bore unique molecular identifiers. From around 1 to 10 million T cells, 500,000 or so cDNA molecules were obtained. TCRdb reprocessed the PCR reads with MiXCR, giving one entry per CDR3 protein. The repertoire holds approximately 770,000 distinct CDR3 sequences, with more than 45% as singletons. The receptor's source is a girl aged 5-17 years with multiple sclerosis. Material for sequencing was blood. The chain has TRBV29-1 and TRBJ2-5, with TRBD1 as a possible D gene (6 bases). The CDR3 sequence: CSVGLDRQETQYF. The CDR3 DNA reads TGCAGCGTTGGGTTGGACAGACAAGAGACCCAGTACTTC.